A selection of T cell receptor beta chains follows, all from one sample in a study of beta chain features in type 1 diabetes. Sequencing was performed with immunoSEQ multiplex PCR; in TCRdb, only in-frame clones are kept and a portion is missing. The sample includes hundreds of thousands of clones, about 16% seen only once; the top ten take approximately 0.093%. The sequencing sample was made of naive CD4+ T cells from blood. These receptors all stem from a man between 18 and 35 years old in good health. The CDR3 runs from the conserved cysteine through the conserved F or W. Fields, in order: D gene, J gene, clone size, V gene, CDR3 DNA, CDR3 protein. The D gene is left open where the match is weak. Only some rows state a clone size, as once, few, many or a class for expanded clones.

NA TRBJ2-4 many TRBV9 TGTGCCAGCAGCGTCGCCTCTAAGGGAAACATTCAGTACTTC CASSVASKGNIQYF
TRBD2 TRBJ2-7 NA TRBV7-3 TGTGCCAGCAGCTTTAGGGCGGGAGATCGGCAGTACTTC CASSFRAGDRQYF
NA TRBJ2-2 NA TRBV7-6 TGTGCCAGCAGCTTACGAAACCGGCGAGGGGAGCTGTTTTTT CASSLRNRRGELFF
NA TRBJ1-4 few TRBV25-1 TGTGCCAGCAGTGAGGTGGACGGTGCAACTAATGAAAAACTGTTTTTT CASSEVDGATNEKLFF
TRBD1 TRBJ1-5 once TRBV2 TGTGCCAGCAGCAGACAGGGGAAAACTAGCAATCAGCCCCAGCATTTT CASSRQGKTSNQPQHF
NA TRBJ1-4 NA TRBV28 TGTGCCAGCAGGACGGCTAATGAAAAACTGTTTTTT CASRTANEKLFF
NA TRBJ2-3 NA TRBV4-1 TGCGCCAGCAGCCAAGAGAGGTGGCAGAGGTACCTCACAGATACGCAGTATTTT CASSQERWQRYLTDTQYF
NA TRBJ2-7 few TRBV19 TGTGCCAGTAGTGGACAGCGGTCCGCCTACGAGCAGTACTTC CASSGQRSAYEQYF
TRBD1 TRBJ2-2 NA TRBV29-1 TGCAGCGTTGGTTACAGGGGGCCGAATTTGAACACCGGGGAGCTGTTTTTT CSVGYRGPNLNTGELFF
NA TRBJ1-2 NA TRBV27 TGTGCCAGCAGACCGACCTGGAACTATGGCTACACCTTC CASRPTWNYGYTF
NA TRBJ2-6 few TRBV7-3 TGTGCCAGCAGCTTAAAGTTCGAAGTAGGGGCCAACGTCCTGACTTTC CASSLKFEVGANVLTF
NA TRBJ1-1 few TRBV6-1 TGTGCCAGCAGTGTTAGTCGGGACACTGAAGCTTTCTTT CASSVSRDTEAFF
NA TRBJ1-5 few TRBV6-1 TGTGCCAGCAGCCCACAGGGTGGAAGCAATCAGCCCCAGCATTTT CASSPQGGSNQPQHF